This T cell receptor beta chain was recorded in a study of OX40 agonist ivuxolimab in advanced cancers. Across the whole study: Prior checkpoint blockade (anti-PD-1, anti-PD-L1 or anti-CTLA-4) was permitted; around 37% had it.

Sequencing was performed with immunoSEQ multiplex PCR; in TCRdb, only in-frame clones are kept and a portion is missing. The sample holds more than 90,000 clones, around 83% seen once. Researchers took blood at baseline, on cycle 4 day 1, and on cycle 7 day 1. Details on this clone: Its antigen remains unidentified.

The CDR3 runs 16 residues. Germline assignment: CDR1 SGHKS and CDR2 YYEKEE (reference sequence). Trimming shortened V by 1 base and J by 1 base, and 13 bases separated the two germline ends. General study findings and limits: Expanded peripheral T cells had an undetermined antigen specificity.

Here the sequenced sample was CD4+ or CD8+ T cells sorted from blood, taken in a trial of the OX40 agonist ivuxolimab. The chain carries TRBV5-5 and TRBJ2-3, with D tentatively TRBD2 (6 bases). This TCR came from an adult with an advanced solid tumor such as melanoma, head and neck, liver or kidney cancer. The CDR3 DNA is TGTGCCAGCAGCTTGAGTGTTAGCGGCGGCACAGATACGCAGTATTTT. The encoded protein is CASSLSVSGGTDTQYF.